These 14 T cell receptor beta chains originate from one sample sequenced in a study of blood T cells in healthy people across ages. Primers used in a second PCR of about 6 to 11 cycles were a sample-barcoded 5' primer and a J-beta primer mix. TCRdb analysed the 5' RACE reads with MiXCR anew, one entry per CDR3 protein. The repertoire holds 800,000 to 950,000 distinct CDR3 sequences, roughly 43% seen once, with around 15% in the top ten. Sequenced input: blood. These receptors were collected from a man between 25 and 39 years old in good health.

This clonotype was detected only a few times. The chain couples TRBV2 to TRBJ1-1; D gene unclear. This CDR3 has 15 residues. V was trimmed by 7 bases and J by 4 bases, leaving 19 bases between them. From germline, CDR1 is SNHLY and CDR2 FYNNEI. The CDR3 nucleotides read TGTGCCAGCATATCCGTGGGTGGATTGGGCACTGAAGCTTTCTTT. It encodes CASISVGGLGTEAFF.

This chain uses TRBV2 with TRBJ2-7; D unclear. V lost 3 bases and J lost 3, with 18 bases in between. Germline CDR1 SNHLY, CDR2 FYNNEI. The CDR3 totals 16 residues. CDR3 sequence (DNA): TGTGCCAGCAGTGAGGGTCGAAGCGCCTTCGACTACGAGCAGTACTTC. This gives the protein CASSEGRSAFDYEQYF.

This clonotype turned up a few times. The V gene is TRBV3-1, the J gene TRBJ1-1, with D possibly being TRBD1 (5 bases). Germline V gene sequence: CDR1 LGHDT, CDR2 YNNKEL (reference sequence). This CDR3 spans 15 amino acids. V was trimmed by 2 bases and J by 2 bases, leaving 12 bases between them. Here the CDR3 DNA reads TGTGCCAGCAGCCAACTCCCGACAGATAACACTGAAGCTTTCTTT. Encoded protein: CASSQLPTDNTEAFF.

There are a few counts of this clonotype. The chain has TRBV10-3 and TRBJ2-3; D may be TRBD2 (6 bases). Trimming left V 4 bases short and J 1 base short, with 15 bases between. From germline, CDR1 is ENHRY and CDR2 SYGVKD. The CDR3 is 16 amino acids. The CDR3 DNA reads as TGTGCCATCAGTGGAGATAGGCGGGGCCGCACAGATACGCAGTATTTT. Protein: CAISGDRRGRTDTQYF.

The chain links TRBV28 to TRBJ2-7; no clear D gene. V shed 7 bases and J shed 2 bases, with 15 bases lying between them. The CDR3 is 14 residues long. Germline values: CDR1 MDHEN, CDR2 SYDVKM. In nucleotides, the CDR3 is TGTGCCAGCAACGGCCGGGTCAAAGCCTACGAGCAGTACTTC. It is translated as CASNGRVKAYEQYF.

There are a few counts of this clonotype. The rearrangement joins TRBV5-6 to TRBJ2-5; weak D call: TRBD1 (6 bases). This CDR3 spans 14 amino acids. Germline V lookup: CDR1 SGHDT, CDR2 YYEEEE. Deletions cut 2 bases from V and 4 bases from J, with 12 bases between. The CDR3 loop is CASSLQGSGETQYF. As DNA, the CDR3 is TGTGCCAGCAGCTTACAGGGTTCGGGAGAGACCCAGTACTTC.

The V and J genes are TRBV5-1 and TRBJ2-1; no clear D gene. V was trimmed by 0 bases and J by 3 bases, leaving 7 bases between them. This CDR3 has 14 amino acids. CDR1 and CDR2 (germline): SGHRS, YFSETQ. The DNA of the CDR3 is TGCGCCAGCAGCTTGGGATTGGTCTACAATGAGCAGTTCTTC. This codes for CASSLGLVYNEQFF.

Only one count was recorded for this clonotype. The chain links TRBV5-1 to TRBJ2-1; TRBD1 is a possible D gene (6 bases). Germline V lookup: CDR1 SGHRS, CDR2 YFSETQ. The V gene lost 0 bases and the J gene lost 0 bases, with 10 bases spanning the gap. This CDR3 contains 16 residues. The CDR3 DNA sequence: TGCGCCAGCAGCTTGGCCTACAGGGACTCCTACAATGAGCAGTTCTTC. Protein product: CASSLAYRDSYNEQFF.

Concerning this clonotype itself: This may come from a read error, since a much larger clone is one base off. CDR3 in DNA: TGTGCCAGCAGCGCCGGGGGCAGGCCGGAGACCCAGTACTTC. This sequence encodes CASSAGGRPETQYF. This sequence joins TRBV9 and TRBJ2-5; D is perhaps TRBD1 or TRBD2 (6 bases each). In germline, CDR1 is SGDLS, CDR2 YYNGEE. Deletions cut 3 bases from V and 5 bases from J, with 14 bases between. The CDR3 runs to 14 residues.

The genes are TRBV13 and TRBJ2-7; either TRBD1 or TRBD2 may fit D (5 bases each). Germline V CDR1 and CDR2: PRHDT, FYEKMQ (reference sequence). V was cut by 4 bases and J by 2 bases, with 9 bases left in between. CDR3 size: 13 residues. The CDR3 is CASSWGKAYEQYF. The CDR3 nucleotides read TGTGCCAGCAGCTGGGGGAAGGCCTACGAGCAGTACTTC.

This clonotype was seen more than once but under ten times. J is TRBJ2-3 and V is TRBV10-3; D unresolved. Germline V gene data show CDR1 as ENHRY and CDR2 as SYGVKD. The CDR3 runs 16 residues. The V gene lost 4 bases and the J gene lost 0 bases, with 14 bases spanning the gap. The CDR3: CAISAGRTFSTDTQYF. CDR3 sequence (DNA): TGTGCCATCAGTGCTGGACGTACTTTTAGCACAGATACGCAGTATTTT.

This chain uses TRBV3-1 with TRBJ2-5; 11 bases are a match to TRBD2. Germline trimming cut 0 bases from V and 3 bases from J; bases unmatched to any gene: 6. Germline CDR1 reads LGHDT; CDR2 reads YNNKEL (reference sequence). This CDR3 spans 17 amino acids. The CDR3 reads CASSQDRASGGKETQYF. CDR3 DNA: TGTGCCAGCAGCCAAGATAGGGCTAGCGGGGGGAAAGAGACCCAGTACTTC.

This chain connects TRBV5-1 to TRBJ1-1, with 9 bases that match TRBD1. Germline CDR1 and CDR2: SGHRS and YFSETQ. The junction had 4 bases not matched to a gene; V was cut back by 2 bases and J by 2 bases. The CDR3 is 15 amino acids. CDR3 sequence (DNA): TGCGCCAGCAGCTTCCAGACAGGGGGAAACACTGAAGCTTTCTTT. This translates into CASSFQTGGNTEAFF.

This chain links TRBV4-3 with TRBJ2-3; the D gene could be TRBD1 or TRBD2 (5 bases each). In germline, CDR1 is LGHNA, CDR2 YSLEER. V lost 3 bases and J lost 4, with 20 bases in between. The CDR3 consists of 17 residues. Written as DNA, the CDR3 is TGCGCCAGCAGCCAGGCCCCTCGCGGGCTGGGGGCAGATACGCAGTATTTT. This sequence encodes CASSQAPRGLGADTQYF.